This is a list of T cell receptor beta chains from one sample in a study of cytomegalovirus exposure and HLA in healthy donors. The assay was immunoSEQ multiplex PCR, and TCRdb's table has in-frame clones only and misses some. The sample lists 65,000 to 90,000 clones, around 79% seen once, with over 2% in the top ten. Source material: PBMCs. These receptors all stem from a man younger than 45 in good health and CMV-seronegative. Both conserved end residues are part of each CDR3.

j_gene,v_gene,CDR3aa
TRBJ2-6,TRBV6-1,CASTSLSGGGNVLTF
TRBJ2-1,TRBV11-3,CASSFGLAANEEQFF
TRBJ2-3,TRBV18,CASSGTGVGTDTQYF
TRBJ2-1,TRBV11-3,CASSWGGRNEQFF
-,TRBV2,CASSDVAGGYEQYF
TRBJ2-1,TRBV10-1,CASSDRGDNEQFF
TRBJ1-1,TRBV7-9,CASSPTGGRAFF
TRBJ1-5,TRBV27,CASRTSHRGEQPQHF
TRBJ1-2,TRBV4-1,CASSSDGTVYGYTF
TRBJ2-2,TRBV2,CASRTPSGSTAGELFF
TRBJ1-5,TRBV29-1,CSVEGGSNQPQHF
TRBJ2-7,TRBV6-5,CASSNRQGYEQYF